These 27 T cell receptor beta chains originate from one sample sequenced in a study of Graves' ophthalmopathy and Graves' hyperthyroidism. The TCR beta CDR3 regions underwent amplification from RNA transcripts. First-round RT-PCR employed HTBI primers, with a second-round multiplex PCR after it. Using its own MiXCR run on the multiplex PCR reads, TCRdb lists one record per CDR3 protein. The table records approximately 500,000 distinct CDR3 sequences, about 15% of them present only once. What was sequenced was blood. These receptors were collected from a woman aged 25 to 45 with Graves' ophthalmopathy.

This clonotype was detected ten times or more. The chain employs TRBV19 and TRBJ1-1; 9 bases are shared with TRBD1. CDR3 length: 16 residues. Germline trimming cut 5 bases from V and 4 bases from J; bases unmatched to any gene: 11. Germline V gene sequence: CDR1 LNHDA, CDR2 SQIVND (reference sequence). The DNA of the CDR3 is TGTGCCAGTAGTCTCACCGCCGGGACAGGGCGCACTGAAGCTTTCTTT. Its translation is CASSLTAGTGRTEAFF.

This clonotype was seen many times. V usage is TRBV12-3 or TRBV12-4 and J usage is TRBJ1-2, with 9 positions matching TRBD1. The CDR3 contains 17 residues. The junction had 10 bases not matched to a gene; V was cut back by 5 bases and J by 0 bases. CDR3 loop: CASSGNRGRLSNYGYTF. The CDR3 coding sequence is TGTGCCAGCAGTGGGAACAGGGGGCGCTTATCTAACTATGGCTACACCTTC.

This clonotype was seen a handful of times. The genes are TRBV5-1 and TRBJ1-2; D may be TRBD1 (5 bases). The length of the CDR3 is 13 residues. Germline V lookup: CDR1 SGHRS, CDR2 YFSETQ. Trimming shortened V by 4 bases and J by 5 bases, and 12 bases separated the two germline ends. CDR3 residues: CASSGGPAYGYTF. In DNA, the CDR3 is TGCGCCAGCAGCGGGGGACCCGCTTATGGCTACACCTTC.

The rearrangement joins TRBV6-2 or TRBV6-3 to TRBJ2-2; D is unclear. V gave up 1 base and J gave up 8 bases, with 8 bases separating them. The germline CDR1 and CDR2 sequences are MNHEY and SVGEGT. This CDR3 comprises 13 residues. The CDR3 DNA reads as TGTGCCAGCAGTTACTATCTTGGGGGGGAGCTGTTTTTT. Amino acids: CASSYYLGGELFF.

This clonotype was seen many times. The CDR3 sequence: CASRGTGRETQYF. In DNA, the CDR3 is TGTGCCAGCAGGGGGACAGGGAGGGAGACCCAGTACTTC. The rearrangement links TRBV12-3 or TRBV12-4 to TRBJ2-5; 9 positions match TRBD1. The CDR3 is made up of 13 amino acids. After removal of 6 bases from V and 5 bases from J, the junction contained 4 bases not matched to a gene.

The table lists this clonotype with many counts. This chain uses TRBV13 with TRBJ2-7; D not resolved. This CDR3 has 12 amino acids. The V end was cut by 5 bases, the J end by 7 bases, with 12 bases between. CDR1 and CDR2 from the germline V gene are PRHDT and FYEKMQ (reference sequence). Written as DNA, the CDR3 is TGTGCCAGCAGCACCGCGACCCTGGAGCAGTACTTC. It specifies CASSTATLEQYF.

This clonotype showed up many times. The chain employs TRBV6-5 and TRBJ2-7, with D unclear. Germline V CDR1 and CDR2: MNHEY, SVGAGI. Trimming left V 2 bases short and J 7 bases short, with 15 bases between. This CDR3 has 14 amino acids. This CDR3 reads CASSYLAGDGEQYF. The CDR3 nucleotides read TGTGCCAGCAGTTACCTGGCAGGTGACGGGGAGCAGTACTTC.

As concerns this clonotype: This may be a read error: a much more frequent sequence differs by one nucleotide. The chain combines TRBV7-2 with TRBJ2-7; possibly TRBD1 or TRBD2 for D (6 bases each). Germline values: CDR1 SGHTA, CDR2 FQGNSA. The CDR3 length is 14 residues. The CDR3 region has the DNA TGTGCCTGCAGCTTAGCGGAGGGGGGCTACGAGCAGTACTTC. It is translated as CACSLAEGGYEQYF.

This clonotype was seen repeatedly, ten times or more. The V and J genes are TRBV2 and TRBJ2-7; 7 nucleotides agree with TRBD1. The V gene end was trimmed by 4 bases and the J gene end by 3 bases; junction bases not matched to a gene: 6. There are 14 residues in the CDR3. Germline V gives CDR1 SNHLY, CDR2 FYNNEI. CDR3 nucleotides: TGTGCCAGCAGTGTTTGGGGACAGAACTACGAGCAGTACTTC. Protein product: CASSVWGQNYEQYF.

In this sample, this clonotype turned up many times. This rearrangement joins TRBV29-1 to TRBJ2-7; D is undetermined. This CDR3 spans 12 amino acids. Between the trimmed V and J ends, which lost 1 base and 1 base, there was a span of 5 bases. Germline-derived CDR1 and CDR2 are SQVTM and ANQGSEA. DNA of the CDR3: TGCAGCGTTGAAGGCCCATCCTACGAGCAGTACTTC. This sequence encodes CSVEGPSYEQYF.

This clonotype was picked up a small number of times. CDR3 nucleotide sequence: TGTGCCAGCAGTTCCCCGGGACAGCAGAACACTGAAGCTTTCTTT. This encodes CASSSPGQQNTEAFF. This chain uses TRBV27 with TRBJ1-1; TRBD1 matches at 7 bases. Germline CDR1 and CDR2: MNHEY and SMNVEV (reference sequence). The ends lost 4 bases at V and 1 base at J; junction bases unmatched: 6. The CDR3 has 15 residues.

This clonotype showed up just a few times. This rearrangement joins TRBV19 to TRBJ2-4, with 8 bases fitting TRBD2. Germline V gene data show CDR1 as LNHDA and CDR2 as SQIVND (reference sequence). J was trimmed by 9 bases and V by 4 bases; bases with no gene match: 11. CDR3 size: 15 residues. CDR3 sequence: CASSSKSGGVGIQYF. In nucleotides, the CDR3 is TGTGCCAGTAGTAGTAAATCGGGGGGGGTGGGCATTCAGTACTTC.

This clonotype was seen ten or more times. The rearrangement uses TRBV6-1 and TRBJ1-1; weak D call: TRBD1 (6 bases). Trimming stripped 0 bases from V and 0 bases from J, with 11 bases between. CDR3 length equals 16 residues. Germline loops: CDR1 MNHNS, CDR2 SASEGT. CDR3 sequence: CASSEAWTAVNTEAFF. The CDR3, as DNA: TGTGCCAGCAGTGAAGCCTGGACAGCTGTGAACACTGAAGCTTTCTTT.

This clonotype was seen ten or more times. The CDR3 protein is CASSQGTVGNTIYF. CDR3 coding DNA: TGTGCCAGCAGCCAAGGGACAGTTGGAAACACCATATATTTT. This chain connects TRBV3-1 to TRBJ1-3; a weak D match, TRBD1 (6 bases). Germline CDR1 LGHDT, CDR2 YNNKEL (reference sequence). V was shortened by 1 base and J by 3 bases, with 7 bases between the two germline ends. The length of the CDR3 is 14 residues.

CDR3: CASSSPPGVGIFRDNGYTF. The CDR3 DNA is TGTGCCAGCAGCTCTCCTCCCGGGGTTGGCATCTTTCGGGATAATGGCTACACCTTC. The V and J genes are TRBV9 and TRBJ1-2; D not certain. Germline loops: CDR1 SGDLS, CDR2 YYNGEE. The V gene lost 4 bases and the J gene lost 6 bases, with 31 bases spanning the gap. This CDR3 spans 19 amino acids. Full variable domain (rest looked up from reference TRBV9 and TRBJ1-2): DSGVTQTPKHLITATGQRVTLRCSPRSGDLSVYWYQQSLDQGLQFLIQYYNGEERAKGNILERFSAQQFPDLHSELNLSSLELGDSALYFCASSSPPGVGIFRDNGYTFGSGTRLTVV.

This clonotype was detected ten times or more. The CDR3 DNA sequence: TGTGCCAGCAGCTTAGGTGCCAACTCCTACGAGCAGTACTTC. This codes for CASSLGANSYEQYF. This rearrangement joins TRBV11-2 to TRBJ2-7; D is undetermined. CDR1 is SGHAT, CDR2 FQNNGV, per germline. The V end lost 1 base, the J end lost 0 bases, and 7 bases lay between the germline ends. CDR3 length: 14 amino acids.

Ten or more counts support this clonotype. This rearrangement joins TRBV20-1 to TRBJ2-5, with D possibly being TRBD2 (6 bases). The CDR3 totals 13 residues. Trimming cost V 5 bases and J 9 bases, with 19 bases left between them. CDR1 and CDR2 from the germline V gene are DFQATT and SNEGSKA (reference sequence). This CDR3 reads CSAAAGPRSAQYF. The CDR3 bases are TGCAGTGCTGCTGCGGGACCCCGATCAGCCCAGTACTTC.

The genes are TRBV11-2 and TRBJ2-7, with 12 bases identical to TRBD2. Germline values: CDR1 SGHAT, CDR2 FQNNGV. The CDR3 covers 15 residues. The V and J ends lost 5 bases and 1 base, in that order; junction bases with no gene match: 3. Here the CDR3 DNA reads TGTGCCAGCAGCATCACTAGCGGGGGGTCCTACGAGCAGTACTTC. It translates to CASSITSGGSYEQYF.

This chain links TRBV20-1 with TRBJ2-7; 8 bases map to TRBD2. Losses at the gene ends were 4 bases for V and 5 bases for J; bases not matched to a gene: 4. CDR1 and CDR2 (germline): DFQATT, SNEGSKA (reference sequence). This CDR3 contains 12 residues. The CDR3 DNA reads as TGCAGTGCTATCTCGGGGGGGGACGAGCAGTACTTC. Encoded protein: CSAISGGDEQYF.

This clonotype was seen more than once but under ten times. A much larger clone sits a single nucleotide away, making a read error possible. The chain uses TRBV6-1 and TRBJ2-2; TRBD1 matches at 8 bases. CDR3 size: 13 residues. Germline V lookup: CDR1 MNHNS, CDR2 SASEGT. The CDR3 nucleotides read TGTGCCAGCAGTGTTGGTACGACAGGGGAGCTGTGTTTT. Translated, it gives CASSVGTTGELCF.

The gene calls are TRBV6-1 and TRBJ1-5, with a tentative D call TRBD1 (5 bases). Germline values: CDR1 MNHNS, CDR2 SASEGT. The germline V and J ends were trimmed by 3 bases and 8 bases, with 14 bases remaining between them. This CDR3 has 14 amino acids. The CDR3 loop reads CASSDDSLGEPQHF. Written as DNA, the CDR3 is TGTGCCAGCAGTGACGACAGCCTTGGGGAGCCCCAGCATTTT.

CDR3 in DNA: TGTGCCAGCAACTCAGTTCTGATGAACACTGAAGCTTTCTTT. Translation gives CASNSVLMNTEAFF. V usage is TRBV11-3 and J usage is TRBJ1-1, with unresolved D. CDR1 and CDR2 (germline): SGHNT, YENEEA. The ends were cut back, 7 bases at V and 0 bases at J, with 12 bases in the middle. The CDR3 length is 14 residues.

This clonotype was observed at least ten times. The chain joins TRBV6-5 to TRBJ2-5, with D unclear. With 3 bases removed from V and 0 bases from J, the gap between germline ends came to 8 bases. In germline, CDR1 is MNHEY, CDR2 SVGAGI. The CDR3 is 14 amino acids. CDR3 DNA sequence: TGTGCCAGCAGTTATCGCTCTAACCAAGAGACCCAGTACTTC. This encodes CASSYRSNQETQYF.

This clonotype has at least ten counts. The genes are TRBV28 and TRBJ1-1; D may be TRBD1 (5 bases). V was trimmed by 7 bases and J by 0 bases, leaving 18 bases between them. The CDR3 has 16 residues. In germline, CDR1 is MDHEN, CDR2 SYDVKM. The CDR3 DNA is TGTGCCAGCAACCTTTCCGAGGGGTCGATGAACACTGAAGCTTTCTTT. Residues: CASNLSEGSMNTEAFF.

This clonotype was picked up a small number of times. The chain employs TRBV18 and TRBJ1-1, with D maybe TRBD1 (5 bases). V shed 3 bases and J shed 1 base, with 15 bases lying between them. The germline V gene encodes CDR1 KGHSH and CDR2 LQKENI. This CDR3 region has 16 residues. The CDR3 DNA sequence: TGTGCCAGCTCACCCCTTAGCACAGGTTCGAACACTGAAGCTTTCTTT. Translating gives CASSPLSTGSNTEAFF. The complete variable domain, with remaining parts taken from reference TRBV18 and TRBJ1-1, reads NAGVMQNPRHLVRRRGQEARLRCSPMKGHSHVYWYRQLPEEGLKFMVYLQKENIIDESGMPKERFSAEFPKEGPSILRIQQVVRGDSAAYFCASSPLSTGSNTEAFFGQGTRLTVV.

The gene calls are TRBV11-2 and TRBJ2-7; maybe TRBD2 (7 bases). The CDR3 loop spans 18 amino acids. Per the germline V gene, CDR1 is SGHAT and CDR2 is FQNNGV. Trimming removed 2 bases at V and 0 bases at J, with 20 bases between. CDR3 coding DNA: TGTGCCAGCAGCTTAAAGTTTGGGGGGGACACAAGCTCCTACGAGCAGTACTTC. Amino acid sequence: CASSLKFGGDTSSYEQYF.

There are many counts of this clonotype. The rearrangement joins TRBV12-3 or TRBV12-4 to TRBJ2-2; 10 positions agree with TRBD1. This CDR3 has 15 amino acids. V shed 7 bases, J shed 4 bases, and the junction held 6 bases outside the gene matches. CDR3 DNA sequence: TGTGCCAGCAACCACCGGGACAGGGGCACCGGGGAGCTGTTTTTT. Its translation is CASNHRDRGTGELFF.